This T cell receptor beta chain came from a study of shared clonotypes between healthy human individuals. Notes on the study in general: Represented diversity, genetic and exposure-history alike, was limited by few donors. What naive subsets generally showed was a larger estimated richness than memory subsets showed. In a handful of donors, around 5.5% of naive CD4 clonotypes appeared in common.

This CDR3 contains 14 residues. Trimming cost V 5 bases and J 0 bases; bases outside gene matches: 4. Germline lookup yields CDR1 SGHRS and CDR2 YFSETQ. As to this clone: Its specificity is not known.

In the CD4+ fraction, cells were divided into CD45RA+ naive and CD45RA-negative memory subsets. Profiled with immunoSEQ multiplex PCR; TCRdb holds only in-frame clones, not every one. The sample comprises roughly 2.4 million clones, approximately 94% of which are singletons, and over 0.1% rests with the top ten. Sequenced material: naive CD4+ T cells sorted from blood. Subset given: CD45RA+ positively selected. The source is a man aged 18 to 29 in good health. This chain connects TRBV5-1 to TRBJ1-1; 7 nucleotides align to TRBD1. CDR3 residues: CASSQGQMNTEAFF. The CDR3 bases are TGCGCCAGCAGTCAGGGACAGATGAACACTGAAGCTTTCTTT.